A selection of T cell receptor beta chains follows, all from one sample in a study of regulatory T cells in long-lasting Graves disease. From the multiplex PCR reads, TCRdb called clonotypes with MiXCR, one entry per CDR3 protein. Of roughly 350,000 distinct CDR3 sequences in the sample, roughly 17% were seen once. The same sample was also used in a study of T cells in Graves' hyperthyroidism and ophthalmopathy.

Sequencing used peripheral blood mononuclear cells (PBMCs), obtained at new diagnosis, from a patient treated with antithyroid drugs. The receptors shown here come from a woman aged 18-29 years with Graves disease. CDR3s include the opening cysteine and the closing phenylalanine or tryptophan. Fields, in order: CDR3 length, J gene, clone size, V gene, D gene, CDR3 protein, CDR3 DNA. The D gene is left open where the match is weak. Clone size appears in some rows only: once, few, many, or a class for an expanded clone.

length: 18; J: TRBJ2-5; size: NA; V: TRBV4-1; D: TRBD2; CDR3: CASSQDPLAGGISETQYF; DNA: TGCGCCAGCAGCCAAGATCCGCTAGCGGGGGGGATCTCGGAGACCCAGTACTTC
length: 15; J: TRBJ1-4; size: NA; V: TRBV7-6; D: TRBD1; CDR3: CASSTRQGLNEKLFF; DNA: TGTGCCAGCAGCACCCGACAGGGATTAAATGAAAAACTGTTTTTT
length: 18; J: TRBJ2-1; size: many; V: TRBV20-1; D: TRBD2; CDR3: CSALPLGLAGVGNNEQFF; DNA: TGCAGTGCTCTCCCCCTTGGGCTAGCGGGAGTCGGGAACAATGAGCAGTTCTTC
length: 11; J: TRBJ2-7; size: NA; V: TRBV7-9; D: NA; CDR3: CASSLGALRYF; DNA: TGTGCCAGCAGCTTAGGCGCGTTACGGTACTTC
length: 15; J: TRBJ2-5; size: many; V: TRBV20-1; D: TRBD2; CDR3: CSAPLAGGREETQYF; DNA: TGCAGTGCTCCCTTAGCGGGAGGGAGGGAAGAGACCCAGTACTTC
length: 15; J: TRBJ2-1; size: many; V: TRBV20-1; D: TRBD2; CDR3: CSAYQGTSGRYEQFF; DNA: TGCAGTGCTTACCAAGGGACTAGCGGGAGGTATGAGCAGTTCTTC
length: 18; J: TRBJ2-5; size: many; V: TRBV3-1; D: TRBD2; CDR3: CASSQAWLAGGFGETQYF; DNA: TGTGCCAGCAGCCAAGCTTGGCTAGCGGGAGGTTTCGGGGAGACCCAGTACTTC
length: 19; J: TRBJ2-3; size: NA; V: TRBV11-3; D: TRBD2; CDR3: CASSASPQERGVGTDTQYF; DNA: TGTGCCAGCAGCGCCTCCCCACAGGAGCGGGGGGTGGGCACAGATACGCAGTATTTT
length: 15; J: TRBJ2-3; size: many; V: TRBV12-3/TRBV12-4; D: NA; CDR3: CASSPGPQKGDTQYF; DNA: TGTGCCAGCAGTCCCGGGCCCCAAAAGGGAGATACGCAGTATTTT
length: 17; J: TRBJ2-3; size: few; V: TRBV5-1; D: TRBD2; CDR3: CASSSQGTSGSSDTQYF; DNA: TGCGCCAGCAGCAGCCAAGGGACTAGCGGGAGTTCAGATACGCAGTATTTT
length: 20; J: TRBJ2-7; size: few; V: TRBV27; D: TRBD2; CDR3: CASSLPRGTSGSAILYEQYF; DNA: TGTGCCAGCAGTTTACCGCGGGGGACTAGCGGGAGTGCTATACTCTACGAGCAGTACTTC
length: 16; J: TRBJ2-3; size: many; V: TRBV20-1; D: TRBD2; CDR3: CSARGVGGRTTDTQYF; DNA: TGCAGTGCTAGAGGGGTGGGCGGGAGGACCACAGATACGCAGTATTTT
length: 17; J: TRBJ2-1; size: NA; V: TRBV11-3; D: TRBD1; CDR3: CASSLTTGTGIYNEQFF; DNA: TGTGCCAGCAGCTTAACCACCGGGACAGGGATATACAATGAGCAGTTCTTC
length: 17; J: TRBJ2-5; size: NA; V: TRBV7-7; D: TRBD2; CDR3: CASSPFPGLAGAETQYF; DNA: TGTGCTAGCAGCCCTTTTCCGGGACTAGCGGGAGCGGAGACCCAGTACTTC
length: 14; J: TRBJ2-1; size: NA; V: TRBV10-3; D: NA; CDR3: CAIRERTSYNEQFF; DNA: TGTGCCATCAGGGAGCGAACCTCCTACAATGAGCAGTTCTTC
length: 10; J: TRBJ2-5; size: NA; V: TRBV20-1; D: NA; CDR3: CSARMETQYF; DNA: TGCAGTGCTAGGATGGAGACCCAGTACTTC
length: 13; J: TRBJ1-2; size: many; V: TRBV28; D: NA; CDR3: CASSLGTRGGYTF; DNA: TGTGCCAGCAGTTTAGGGACACGGGGTGGCTACACCTTC
length: 14; J: TRBJ1-4; size: many; V: TRBV20-1; D: TRBD1; CDR3: CSARFTGGTSKLFF; DNA: TGCAGTGCTAGATTTACAGGGGGCACTTCGAAACTGTTTTTT
length: 14; J: TRBJ2-3; size: many; V: TRBV5-1; D: NA; CDR3: CASSLQTSSDTQYF; DNA: TGCGCCAGCAGCTTGCAGACTAGTTCAGATACGCAGTATTTT
length: 12; J: TRBJ1-4; size: many; V: TRBV12-3/TRBV12-4; D: NA; CDR3: CASSLGREKLFF; DNA: TGTGCCAGCAGTTTGGGGAGGGAAAAACTGTTTTTT
length: 13; J: TRBJ1-2; size: many; V: TRBV7-2; D: NA; CDR3: CASSLYREDGYTF; DNA: TGTGCCAGCAGCTTATACAGGGAGGATGGCTACACCTTC
length: 14; J: TRBJ1-5; size: many; V: TRBV12-3/TRBV12-4; D: TRBD1; CDR3: CASRRGTGGQPQHF; DNA: TGTGCCAGCAGGCGTGGGACAGGGGGGCAGCCCCAGCATTTT
length: 16; J: TRBJ1-2; size: NA; V: TRBV4-1; D: NA; CDR3: CASSQGVTKLNYGYTF; DNA: TGCGCCAGCAGCCAAGGAGTGACGAAGCTTAACTATGGCTACACCTTC
length: 17; J: TRBJ2-1; size: many; V: TRBV6-2/TRBV6-3; D: TRBD2; CDR3: CASSGSLAGLHYNEQFF; DNA: TGTGCCAGCAGTGGGTCTTTAGCGGGGCTTCACTACAATGAGCAGTTCTTC
length: 18; J: TRBJ1-6; size: NA; V: TRBV6-2/TRBV6-3; D: NA; CDR3: CASSERRRDRPYNSPLHF; DNA: TGTGCCAGCAGTGAACGGAGAAGGGATCGCCCCTATAATTCACCCCTCCACTTT
length: 15; J: TRBJ2-1; size: NA; V: TRBV10-1; D: TRBD1; CDR3: CASSDGTGGYNEQFF; DNA: TGCGCCAGCAGTGATGGGACAGGGGGCTACAATGAGCAGTTCTTC
length: 16; J: TRBJ1-5; size: NA; V: TRBV3-1; D: NA; CDR3: CASSHGVEGSNQSQHF; DNA: TGTGCCAGCAGCCACGGGGTGGAGGGAAGCAATCAGTCCCAGCATTTT
length: 12; J: TRBJ2-6; size: many; V: TRBV20-1; D: NA; CDR3: CSAPSGANVLTF; DNA: TGCAGTGCTCCTTCTGGGGCCAACGTCCTGACTTTC
length: 18; J: TRBJ2-1; size: many; V: TRBV5-1; D: NA; CDR3: CASSPTAGGQLALNEQFF; DNA: TGCGCCAGCAGCCCAACGGCAGGGGGACAACTAGCGTTGAATGAGCAGTTCTTC
length: 15; J: TRBJ2-3; size: many; V: TRBV7-9; D: TRBD1; CDR3: CASSFWTGVTDTQYF; DNA: TGTGCCAGCAGCTTCTGGACAGGGGTAACAGATACGCAGTATTTT
length: 16; J: TRBJ2-1; size: many; V: TRBV7-9; D: NA; CDR3: CASSLAERPSYNEQFF; DNA: TGTGCCAGCAGCTTAGCGGAGAGACCTTCCTACAATGAGCAGTTCTTC
length: 14; J: TRBJ1-2; size: many; V: TRBV24-1; D: NA; CDR3: CATSDTDSNYGYTF; DNA: TGTGCCACCAGTGACACTGACAGTAACTATGGCTACACCTTC
length: 14; J: TRBJ2-7; size: NA; V: TRBV9; D: TRBD1; CDR3: CASSDRDSNYEQYF; DNA: TGTGCCAGCAGCGACCGGGACAGCAACTACGAGCAGTACTTC
length: 13; J: TRBJ1-5; size: NA; V: TRBV19; D: NA; CDR3: CASSMSSVQPQHF; DNA: TGTGCCAGTAGTATGAGTTCGGTCCAGCCCCAGCATTTT
length: 20; J: TRBJ2-1; size: many; V: TRBV20-1; D: TRBD2; CDR3: CSARDLDLRTSGTSYNEQFF; DNA: TGCAGTGCTAGAGATCTCGACCTGAGGACTAGCGGGACCTCCTACAATGAGCAGTTCTTC
length: 12; J: TRBJ1-2; size: many; V: TRBV20-1; D: NA; CDR3: CSGGEDANGYTF; DNA: TGCAGTGGGGGGGAGGATGCGAATGGCTACACCTTC
length: 16; J: TRBJ2-2; size: many; V: TRBV12-3/TRBV12-4; D: NA; CDR3: CASTGSRNRNTGELFF; DNA: TGTGCCAGCACCGGGTCGCGAAATCGGAACACCGGGGAGCTGTTTTTT
length: 17; J: TRBJ1-6; size: many; V: TRBV28; D: NA; CDR3: CASSSTPIGHDNSPLHF; DNA: TGTGCCAGCAGCTCAACCCCAATCGGACACGATAATTCACCCCTCCACTTT
length: 15; J: TRBJ2-7; size: many; V: TRBV6-2/TRBV6-3; D: NA; CDR3: CASSRIRSGSGEQYF; DNA: TGTGCCAGCAGCCGGATCCGCTCAGGGTCGGGGGAGCAGTACTTC
length: 15; J: TRBJ2-7; size: many; V: TRBV18; D: NA; CDR3: CASSPDEGLRYEQYF; DNA: TGTGCCAGCTCACCGGACGAGGGACTTCGTTACGAGCAGTACTTC
length: 14; J: TRBJ2-7; size: many; V: TRBV5-1; D: NA; CDR3: CASSLEVRGYEQYF; DNA: TGCGCCAGCAGCTTGGAGGTCAGGGGCTACGAGCAGTACTTC
length: 13; J: TRBJ2-1; size: NA; V: TRBV27; D: NA; CDR3: CASSYRGNNEQFF; DNA: TGTGCCAGCAGTTACCGGGGGAATAATGAGCAGTTCTTC
length: 13; J: TRBJ2-1; size: many; V: TRBV6-2/TRBV6-3; D: TRBD1; CDR3: CASTPQGAGEQFF; DNA: TGTGCCAGCACCCCGCAGGGGGCAGGAGAGCAGTTCTTC
length: 16; J: TRBJ1-6; size: NA; V: TRBV7-2; D: NA; CDR3: CASSPSGAEYNSPLHF; DNA: TGTGCCAGCAGCCCGTCCGGGGCGGAGTATAATTCACCCCTCCACTTT
length: 17; J: TRBJ2-7; size: many; V: TRBV6-1; D: TRBD2; CDR3: CASTPRVLAVSSYEQYF; DNA: TGTGCCAGCACCCCCCGGGTCCTAGCGGTTAGCTCCTACGAGCAGTACTTC
length: 15; J: TRBJ2-1; size: many; V: TRBV5-1; D: TRBD2; CDR3: CASSLLLAGDNEQFF; DNA: TGCGCCAGCAGCTTACTACTAGCGGGTGACAATGAGCAGTTCTTC
length: 14; J: TRBJ2-1; size: many; V: TRBV7-9; D: TRBD1; CDR3: CASSSGQGLDEQFF; DNA: TGTGCCAGCAGCTCCGGACAGGGCCTCGATGAGCAGTTCTTC
length: 14; J: TRBJ2-7; size: many; V: TRBV20-1; D: NA; CDR3: CSAGSGTATYEQYF; DNA: TGCAGTGCCGGGTCGGGGACGGCCACCTACGAGCAGTACTTC
length: 17; J: TRBJ1-1; size: many; V: TRBV28; D: NA; CDR3: CASSFKATRHPGSEAFF; DNA: TGTGCCAGCAGTTTTAAAGCTACCCGGCACCCGGGGTCTGAAGCTTTCTTT
length: 15; J: TRBJ1-1; size: many; V: TRBV12-3/TRBV12-4; D: NA; CDR3: CASSFGVGLDTEAFF; DNA: TGTGCCAGCAGTTTTGGCGTGGGATTGGACACTGAAGCTTTCTTT
length: 15; J: TRBJ1-3; size: many; V: TRBV12-3/TRBV12-4; D: NA; CDR3: CASSLRDINFDTIYF; DNA: TGTGCCAGCAGTTTGAGGGACATAAACTTTGACACCATATATTTT
length: 16; J: TRBJ2-3; size: NA; V: TRBV24-1; D: NA; CDR3: CATSDFAGVDTDTQYF; DNA: TGTGCCACCAGTGATTTCGCCGGGGTAGACACAGATACGCAGTATTTT